This T cell receptor beta chain appears in the sequencing data of a study of human T cells and chemical hapten exposure. The time point here: patch test 1, 2 weeks after DPC sensitization. Treatment of the sample: therapeutic diphenylcyclopropenone sensitization with weekly scalp DPC. Germline-derived CDR1 and CDR2 are DFQATT and SNEGSKA (reference sequence). The V segment lost 6 bases and the J segment 4 bases; nucleotides outside the gene matches: 13. This CDR3 comprises 17 residues. For the library, individual cDNA molecules each received unique molecular identifiers. Via MiXCR, TCRdb re-called the RACE reads, giving one row per CDR3 protein. The sample holds 95,000 or so distinct CDR3 sequences; about 10% are singletons and the top ten take roughly 2.4%.

The clonotype comes from a man aged 35 to 55 with alopecia areata. Some clones in this sample may be carry-over from other donors' samples. The starting material was whole blood, obtained in connection with sensitization to the hapten diphenylcyclopropenone (DPC). This chain uses TRBV20-1 with TRBJ2-5; 14 positions match TRBD2. Here the CDR3 DNA reads TGCAGTGCGTCGACCGGGACTAGCGGGAGAGGGGGAGAGACCCAGTACTTC. It codes for CSASTGTSGRGGETQYF.